This is a list of T cell receptor beta chains from one sample in a study of T-cell reconstitution after alpha-beta-depleted transplantation in children. TCRdb recomputed calls from the PCR reads with MiXCR, one row per CDR3 protein. The sample contains some 840,000 distinct CDR3 sequences, 16% of which appear only once. The material was PBMCs, mostly from graft donor cells, obtained 360 days after TCRalphabeta/CD19-depleted stem cell transplant. The origin of the receptors is a male patient under 18 who had a stem cell transplant for acute lymphoblastic leukemia, so the T cells may come from the graft donor. CDR3s include the opening cysteine and the closing phenylalanine or tryptophan. A D gene is named only where the DNA matches it firmly. Size tells how often a clone was seen (once, few, many) or the class of an expanded clone, and some rows leave it out.

j_call d_call cdr3_length clone_size v_call cdr3_aa cdr3_nt
TRBJ1-3 - 14 - TRBV5-1 CASSSQSSGNTIYF TGCGCCAGCAGCTCCCAGAGCTCTGGAAACACCATATATTTT
TRBJ2-3 - 13 many TRBV12-3/TRBV12-4 CASSLDRTDTQYF TGTGCCAGCAGCCTCGACAGGACAGATACGCAGTATTTT
TRBJ2-4 - 14 many TRBV20-1 CSARRSTVKNIQYF TGCAGTGCTAGAAGGTCGACAGTGAAAAACATTCAGTACTTC
TRBJ2-7 TRBD1 16 - TRBV29-1 CSVRGGPGQGSREQYF TGCAGCGTCCGGGGGGGGCCGGGACAGGGGAGTCGGGAGCAGTACTTC
TRBJ1-2 TRBD1 15 few TRBV4-1 CASSLWDRGDYGYTF TGCGCCAGCAGCCTCTGGGACAGGGGGGACTATGGCTACACCTTC
TRBJ2-7 - 15 - TRBV6-5 CASSYGERSSYEQYF TGTGCCAGCAGTTATGGGGAAAGGAGCTCCTACGAGCAGTACTTC
TRBJ2-3 - 14 few TRBV10-3 CAIRPGPSPDTQYF TGTGCCATCAGGCCGGGACCTTCTCCAGATACGCAGTATTTT
TRBJ2-7 TRBD2 15 few TRBV4-1 CASSLSGEGLYEQYF TGCGCCAGCAGCCTGTCGGGGGAGGGCCTTTACGAGCAGTACTTC
TRBJ2-1 TRBD2 15 few TRBV5-1 CASRRTSGSYNEQFF TGCGCCAGCAGACGGACTAGCGGGTCCTACAATGAGCAGTTCTTC
TRBJ2-7 - 11 - TRBV4-1 CASTPGDEQYF TGCGCCAGCACCCCCGGGGACGAGCAGTACTTC
TRBJ2-7 - 13 few TRBV18 CASSPNTIYEQYF TGTGCCAGCTCACCTAACACCATCTACGAGCAGTACTTC
TRBJ2-1 - 16 few TRBV5-1 CASRRTPGAVYNEQFF TGCGCCAGCAGGCGGACCCCAGGGGCCGTTTACAATGAGCAGTTCTTC
TRBJ2-1 - 15 few TRBV5-1 CASSLGPGQGNEQFF TGCGCCAGCAGTTTGGGCCCGGGGCAGGGGAATGAGCAGTTCTTC
TRBJ2-2 TRBD1 12 many TRBV10-1 CASQGVPGELFF TGCGCCAGCCAGGGGGTCCCCGGGGAGCTGTTTTTT
TRBJ2-1 TRBD2 18 - TRBV6-4 CASCGGPRTSGSYNEQFF TGTGCCAGCTGCGGGGGGCCCCGGACTAGCGGCTCCTACAATGAGCAGTTCTTC
TRBJ2-4 - 15 - TRBV12-3/TRBV12-4 CASTEGVPTKNIQYF TGTGCCAGCACGGAGGGAGTTCCTACCAAAAACATTCAGTACTTC
TRBJ2-7 - 15 few TRBV4-1 CASSHPGPGNYEQYF TGCGCCAGCAGCCACCCGGGGCCAGGAAATTACGAGCAGTACTTC
TRBJ2-2 - 13 - TRBV29-1 CSVEMAYTGELFF TGCAGCGTTGAAATGGCCTACACCGGGGAGCTGTTTTTT
TRBJ2-5 TRBD2 17 - TRBV4-2 CASSQDYRTSGTPYPYF TGTGCCAGCAGCCAAGATTATCGGACTAGCGGGACCCCTTATCCGTACTTC
TRBJ2-3 TRBD2 18 - TRBV5-6 CASSFLLSGRTSTDTQYF TGTGCCAGCAGCTTTCTGCTCAGCGGGAGGACGAGCACAGATACGCAGTATTTT
TRBJ2-3 - 16 many TRBV12-3/TRBV12-4 CASRGSGATSTDTQYF TGTGCCAGCAGGGGTAGCGGAGCGACTAGCACAGATACGCAGTATTTT
TRBJ2-7 - 15 few TRBV12-3/TRBV12-4 CASSLRLVPEDEQYF TGTGCCAGCAGTTTACGGCTAGTTCCTGAGGACGAGCAGTACTTC
TRBJ1-5 TRBD1 17 few TRBV7-9 CASSLARGTGGNQPQHF TGTGCCAGCAGCTTAGCGCGCGGGACAGGGGGAAATCAGCCCCAGCATTTT
TRBJ2-1 TRBD2 18 - TRBV3-1 CASSQDRLAGVTYNEQFF TGTGCCAGCAGCCAAGATCGTCTGGCGGGAGTCACCTACAATGAGCAGTTCTTC
TRBJ1-4 - 16 - TRBV15 CATSRVGHRTNEKLFF TGTGCCACCAGCAGAGTTGGTCACAGGACAAATGAAAAACTGTTTTTT
TRBJ2-3 - 17 few TRBV5-6 CASSSYRAIHWGDTQYF TGTGCCAGCAGCTCCTACCGGGCCATCCACTGGGGAGATACGCAGTATTTT
TRBJ1-3 - 14 - TRBV25-1 CASSEYVPGNTIYF TGTGCCAGCAGTGAATATGTCCCTGGAAACACCATATATTTT
TRBJ2-7 - 14 few TRBV18 CASSPQDNYGEQYF TGTGCCAGCTCACCGCAGGATAATTACGGCGAGCAGTACTTC
TRBJ2-3 TRBD2 20 many TRBV7-8 CASRHTGTSVTLASTDTQYF TGTGCCAGCAGGCATACCGGGACTAGCGTAACCCTTGCTAGCACAGATACGCAGTATTTT
TRBJ2-1 TRBD2 12 - TRBV10-3 CAISERGDRQFF TGTGCCATCAGTGAGCGGGGGGACCGACAGTTCTTC
TRBJ2-7 - 15 few TRBV12-3/TRBV12-4 CASSLGFGPPYEQYF TGTGCCAGCAGTTTAGGCTTCGGGCCCCCCTACGAGCAGTACTTC
TRBJ2-1 TRBD2 16 many TRBV11-2 CASSSRLADSYNEQFF TGTGCCAGCAGCTCAAGACTAGCGGACTCCTACAATGAGCAGTTCTTC
TRBJ2-7 TRBD2 16 many TRBV29-1 CSVEGGTSGSVYEQYF TGCAGCGTTGAAGGCGGAACTAGCGGGAGCGTATACGAGCAGTACTTC
TRBJ2-3 TRBD2 17 few TRBV11-2 CASSLRGLAGSTDTQYF TGTGCCAGCAGCCTACGAGGACTAGCGGGTAGCACAGATACGCAGTATTTT
TRBJ2-1 - 14 many TRBV5-1 CASSLEWGHNEQFF TGCGCCAGCAGCTTGGAGTGGGGCCACAATGAGCAGTTCTTC
TRBJ1-2 - 15 few TRBV15 CATSRGAGGVYGYTF TGTGCCACCAGCAGAGGTGCGGGGGGTGTCTATGGCTACACCTTC
TRBJ2-1 TRBD2 14 few TRBV29-1 CSVATLAGNNEQFF TGCAGCGTTGCTACTCTAGCGGGAAACAATGAGCAGTTCTTC
TRBJ1-3 - 14 many TRBV6-1 CASTSFPSGNTIYF TGTGCCAGCACCTCGTTCCCCTCCGGAAACACCATATATTTT
TRBJ2-3 - 15 few TRBV20-1 CSARDSGKEADTQYF TGCAGTGCTAGAGATTCAGGGAAAGAGGCAGATACGCAGTATTTT